The present entry profiles one TCR beta chain with its context. The antigen remains undetermined. TCRdb ran MiXCR on the RT-PCR reads and lists one entry per CDR3 protein. The sample records 2,000 or so distinct CDR3 sequences, around 84% being singletons. These data come from a study of yellow fever vaccine responses in identical twins. Study-wide results and caveats: Twins' vaccine T cell response reportedly gave the appearance of partial convergence and partial personalization.

The TCR originated in a woman under 30 who received the yellow fever vaccine. Sequencing was performed on T cells from blood (PBMCs), unsorted or a sorted subset (not recorded which), taken before or after yellow fever vaccination (not recorded which).

The CDR3: CASSYQDRSNTEAFF. The DNA for the CDR3 is TGTGCCAGCAGTTACCAGGACAGGTCGAACACTGAAGCTTTCTTT. The chain carries TRBV6-2 or TRBV6-3 and TRBJ1-1; TRBD1 matches at 7 bases. This CDR3 is 15 amino acids long. The V and J ends lost 2 bases and 1 base, in that order; junction bases with no gene match: 4. Germline lookup yields CDR1 MNHEY and CDR2 SVGEGT.